This TCR beta chain was recovered during a study of Graves' ophthalmopathy and Graves' hyperthyroidism. Beta-chain TCR CDR3 regions were amplified from RNA transcripts. The workflow started with a first-round RT-PCR run with HTBI primers and then moved on to a second-round multiplex PCR. In TCRdb, the multiplex PCR reads were re-called with MiXCR into one record per CDR3 protein. The repertoire has 400,000 to 450,000 distinct CDR3 sequences, roughly 20% of them found once; the top ten carry roughly 3%. This CDR3 region has 12 residues. The V end was cut by 6 bases, the J end by 12 bases, with 18 bases between. Reliance was placed on clinical symptoms, serum thyroxine, TRAb, thyroid ultrasound and orbital computed tomography for diagnosis. This clonotype was observed at least ten times.

The sequence was collected from a woman between 18 and 29 years old with stable Graves' hyperthyroidism. Sample: peripheral blood. The chain is built from TRBV12-3 or TRBV12-4 and TRBJ2-7; perhaps TRBD2 as D (6 bases). The CDR3, as DNA: TGTGCCAGCAGCTACCGGGACTCCTTTCTGTACTTC. Translating gives CASSYRDSFLYF.